This note documents a single T cell receptor beta chain sequence. Its binding antigen is unknown. No quality values exist for individual bases; no much larger clone is one base distant. CDR1 and CDR2, per the germline V gene, are SQVTM and ANQGSEA. The germline V and J ends show losses of 4 bases and 6 bases respectively, and no gene match explains 9 bases of the junction. The CDR3 contains 13 residues, cysteine and phenylalanine counted. The read is trimmed to its CDR3 DNA, 39 bases read in frame from base 1. The data were taken from a study of OX40 agonist ivuxolimab in advanced cancers. In terms of the full investigation: Ivuxolimab was a fully human IgG2 agonistic monoclonal antibody targeting the costimulatory receptor OX40 (CD134). Partial responses occurred in three dose-escalation patients: two with cutaneous melanoma and one with hepatocellular carcinoma. Intravenous ivuxolimab was administered to patients every 2 weeks at six dose levels: 0.01, 0.1, 0.3, 1.5, 3 and 10 mg/kg. Patients were allowed to have had prior anti-PD-1, anti-PD-L1 or anti-CTLA-4 therapy, and 30% to 40% of the dose-escalation patients had been treated with checkpoint inhibitors. The monotherapy dose-escalation portion (N of about 50 patients) of the phase I ivuxolimab trial is reported in the paper. Peripheral TCRbeta sequencing aimed to test whether ivuxolimab altered TCR sequence diversity and caused clonal T-cell expansion. In the dose-escalation cohort, nearly 85% of patients were male, and the mean age was approximately 60 years with a range of roughly 20 to 80. Of the 52 patients in dose escalation, some 20 had hepatocellular carcinoma, around 15 had melanoma, 9 had renal cell carcinoma and 9 had head and neck cancer. General findings and caveats noted by the study authors: In partial responders in the 0.1-3.0 mg/kg groups, normalized peripheral clonal expansion was found to be among the lowest, especially among CD8+ T cells. Low levels of normalized T-cell clonal expansion were also seen in some patients who did not respond. After ivuxolimab, more expanded clones were found on average in CD8+ T cells than in CD4+ T cells. Antigen specificity was not determined for the clonally expanded peripheral T cells. Clonal expansion of both CD4+ and CD8+ blood T cells was observed from baseline to week 6 at doses 0.1 to 3.0 mg/kg.

Patients with autoimmune disease history or receiving systemic immunosuppression were excluded from the trial. Peripheral blood for TCR sequencing was collected from all dose cohorts at baseline, on cycle 4 day 1, and on cycle 7 day 1. Samples came from an open-label, multicenter, first-in-human phase I dose-escalation trial of ivuxolimab. The trial enrolled adults with locally advanced or metastatic head and neck squamous cell, hepatocellular, melanoma or renal cell carcinoma. Before TCR sequencing, CD4+ T cells and CD8+ T cells from peripheral blood were sorted into separate populations. To sequence the TCRbeta CDR3 region, genomic DNA was isolated from the sorted cells. The immunoSEQ Assay was used for sequencing of TCRbeta CDR3 regions. In its TCRdb copy, this immuneACCESS table keeps in-frame sequences only and misses some clones. Where compared with another copy, unresolved V genes explain less than half of these, and the others have no known cause. The sample profile shows some 70,000 clones; 65% to 90% of them were found once. The ten largest clonotypes hold 1.4% of the sample.

The sample in question was CD4+ or CD8+ T cells sorted from blood, obtained in a trial of the OX40 agonist ivuxolimab. Recombination joined TRBV29-1 with TRBJ2-7; the central 7 bases match TRBD2. The clonotype comes from an adult with an advanced solid tumor such as melanoma, head and neck, liver or kidney cancer. The sequenced DNA is TGCAGCGTTGGTGGGGAGGGGTTGGGCGAGCAGTACTTC. It encodes CSVGGEGLGEQYF.